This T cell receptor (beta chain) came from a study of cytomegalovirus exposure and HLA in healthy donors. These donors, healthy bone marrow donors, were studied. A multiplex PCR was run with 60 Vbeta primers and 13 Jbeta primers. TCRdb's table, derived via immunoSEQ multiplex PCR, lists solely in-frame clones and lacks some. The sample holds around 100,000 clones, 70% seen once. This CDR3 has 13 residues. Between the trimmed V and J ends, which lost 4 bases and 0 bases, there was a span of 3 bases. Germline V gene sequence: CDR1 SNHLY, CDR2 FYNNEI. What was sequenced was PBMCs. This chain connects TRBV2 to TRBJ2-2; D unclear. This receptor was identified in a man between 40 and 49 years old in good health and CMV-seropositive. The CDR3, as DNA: TGTGCCAGCAGTGCTCCGAACACCGGGGAGCTGTTTTTT. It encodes CASSAPNTGELFF.